This is a list of T cell receptor beta chains from one sample in a study of patients with pleural tuberculosis. One entry per CDR3 protein, called by TCRdb with MiXCR from the reads. There are 25,000 to 30,000 distinct CDR3 sequences in the sample; 15% to 20% occur only once, and under 4% lies in the top ten. Input material: peripheral blood. These receptors originate from a human donor with pleural tuberculosis. The CDR3 runs from the conserved cysteine through the conserved F or W. A D gene is named only where the DNA matches it firmly. Size tells how often a clone was seen (once, few, many) or the class of an expanded clone, and some rows leave it out.

TRBV6-1	TRBJ1-5	.	many	TGTGCCAGCTCGGGACACCTCAATCAGCCCCAGCATTTT	CASSGHLNQPQHF
TRBV30	TRBJ1-2	.	many	TGTGCCTGGAGCCGCCAGAGGGCAGATGGCTACACCTTC	CAWSRQRADGYTF
TRBV6-1	TRBJ1-1	.	medium-sized	TGTGCCAGCAGTGTGACAGTGAACACTGAAGCTTTCTTT	CASSVTVNTEAFF
TRBV2	TRBJ2-1	.	many	TGTGCCAGCAGTTTAGACCGGAAATTCAATGAGCAGTTCTTC	CASSLDRKFNEQFF
TRBV3-1	TRBJ1-1	.	.	TGTTCCAGCAGCCGATTTGGGGTTCGCACTGAAGCTTTCTTT	CSSSRFGVRTEAFF
TRBV4-1	TRBJ1-1	TRBD1	many	TGCGCCAGCAGCCAACTGCGAGGGGGCACGGGTGAAGCTTTCTTT	CASSQLRGGTGEAFF
TRBV30	TRBJ1-1	.	many	TGTGCCTGGTCGGACGGACGGGACACTGAAGCTTTCTTT	CAWSDGRDTEAFF
TRBV4-1	TRBJ1-5	.	many	TGCGCCAGCAGCCAAGATATTGGGGGGAGCAATCAGCCCCAGCATTTT	CASSQDIGGSNQPQHF
TRBV6-2/TRBV6-3	TRBJ2-3	.	medium-sized	TGTGCCAGCAGTTACTCGATATCTCGGCGACGCACAGATACGCAGTATTTT	CASSYSISRRRTDTQYF
TRBV28	TRBJ2-1	.	many	TGTGCCAGTGGGGAGAACCCCAATGAGCAGTTCTTC	CASGENPNEQFF
TRBV2	TRBJ1-2	.	many	TGTGCCAGCAGTGAGAGGGCTGCAGACTATGGCTACACCTTC	CASSERAADYGYTF
TRBV16	TRBJ1-5	.	many	TGTGCCAGCAGCCACAATGGGGAAGGGGATCAGCCCCAGCATTTT	CASSHNGEGDQPQHF
TRBV3-1	TRBJ2-7	TRBD2	.	TGCGCCAGCAGTCTAAACCCGGGGACTAGCGGCGGTGAGAAGCAGTACTTC	CASSLNPGTSGGEKQYF
TRBV10-3	TRBJ1-1	.	many	TGTGCCATCAGTGACTATGGACGGGGGGACACTGAAGCTTTCTTT	CAISDYGRGDTEAFF
TRBV7-9	TRBJ2-3	.	many	TGTGCCAGCATGAACCCGGCGGAAACAGATACGCAGTATTTT	CASMNPAETDTQYF
TRBV10-3	TRBJ1-1	.	many	TGTGCCATCAGGGGAGCCTCGGGGGACACTGAAGCTTTCTTT	CAIRGASGDTEAFF
TRBV14	TRBJ2-7	.	many	TGTGCCAGCAGCCACTTACAGGGAGGGTCCTACGAGCAGTACTTC	CASSHLQGGSYEQYF
TRBV27	TRBJ1-1	TRBD1	once	TGTGCCAGCAGTTACACAGGGGGTACTGCTGAAGCTTTCTTT	CASSYTGGTAEAFF
TRBV28	TRBJ2-3	.	medium-sized	TGTGCCAGCACTCCTTCTGTGGGCTGGGCCAGGGGGTATTTT	CASTPSVGWARGYF
TRBV29-1	TRBJ1-3	.	many	TGCAGCGTTGCCTCCCGCCGGGGGGCTGGAAACACCATATATTTT	CSVASRRGAGNTIYF
TRBV27	TRBJ1-4	.	many	TGTGCCAGCAGTTTAGGGCTGTATAGTGAAAAACTGTTTTTT	CASSLGLYSEKLFF
TRBV10-3	TRBJ2-1	TRBD1	many	TGTGCCATCAGTGCCTACAGGGGGAATGAGCAGTTCTTC	CAISAYRGNEQFF
TRBV6-1	TRBJ1-1	.	medium-sized	TGTGCCAGCAGGGAACAGGGAGACACTGAAGCTTTCTTT	CASREQGDTEAFF
TRBV7-6	TRBJ1-1	.	many	TGTGCCAGCAGCTTACTGGGGCAGGGCACTGAAGCTTTCTTT	CASSLLGQGTEAFF
TRBV7-9	TRBJ2-1	TRBD2	many	TGTGCCAGCAGCTCGTTGTGGGGGGGAGCAGCTAGTGAGCAGTTCTTC	CASSSLWGGAASEQFF
TRBV4-1	TRBJ1-1	.	many	TGCGCCAGCAGCCAAGATAACGGGAACATGAACACTGAAGCTTTCTTT	CASSQDNGNMNTEAFF
TRBV10-3	TRBJ2-3	TRBD2	many	TGTGCCATCAGTGAGTCCGGGACTAACACAGATACGCAGTATTTT	CAISESGTNTDTQYF
TRBV10-2	TRBJ1-5	TRBD1	many	TGCGCCAGCAGGAGCGGGGGACAGCCGAATCAGCCCCAGCATTTT	CASRSGGQPNQPQHF
TRBV28	TRBJ1-1	.	medium-sized	TGTGCCAGCAGTTTACTCAGGTTTACCGGCACTGAAGCTTTCTTT	CASSLLRFTGTEAFF
TRBV19	TRBJ2-7	TRBD1	many	TGTGCCAGTAGTTTAGCCGCGACAGGGACCTACGAGCAGTACTTC	CASSLAATGTYEQYF
TRBV27	TRBJ1-2	TRBD1	many	TGTGCCAGCAGGATAGGGGGCGGCTACACCTTC	CASRIGGGYTF
TRBV11-1	TRBJ2-1	TRBD1	many	TGTGCCAGCAGAGGACTCAGGGGGCGATATGAGCAGTTCTTC	CASRGLRGRYEQFF
TRBV7-2	TRBJ1-1	.	.	TGTGCCGGCAGTTCACCGCGGGGGCTTGAAGCTCTCTTT	CAGSSPRGLEALF
TRBV11-2	TRBJ2-2	.	.	TGTGCCAACACGTTCTACGGGGAGCTGTTTTTT	CANTFYGELFF
TRBV9	TRBJ2-5	TRBD1	many	TGTGCCAGCAGCGTAGGAGGGGGCCTGGCCCAAGAGACCCAGTACTTC	CASSVGGGLAQETQYF
TRBV6-1	TRBJ2-7	.	many	TGTGCCAGCAGCTACACAGGGATCCACGAGCAGTACTTC	CASSYTGIHEQYF
TRBV4-1	TRBJ1-6	TRBD1	many	TGCGCCAGCAGCCAAGAAGATGGGACAGGGGGTTCACCCCTCCACTTT	CASSQEDGTGGSPLHF
TRBV7-2	TRBJ1-1	.	medium-sized	TGTGCCAGCAGCCTTATGGCAACTGAAGCTTTCTTT	CASSLMATEAFF
TRBV18	TRBJ2-1	TRBD1	many	TGTGCCAGCTCACCACGGGGGACAGGGTACAATGAGCAGTTCTTC	CASSPRGTGYNEQFF
TRBV5-1	TRBJ2-3	TRBD2	many	TGCGCCAGCAGCTTGGGATTCGCGGGGGATGGCACAGATACGCAGTATTTT	CASSLGFAGDGTDTQYF
TRBV12-3/TRBV12-4	TRBJ2-3	.	.	TGTGCCAGCAGTTACCGCGTGGACAGTCCGCAGTATTTT	CASSYRVDSPQYF
TRBV10-3	TRBJ2-7	.	many	TGTGCCATCGCCCCAGGGCGATCGGGCTACGAGCAGTACTTC	CAIAPGRSGYEQYF
TRBV20-1	TRBJ2-1	.	many	TGCAGTGCTGGGACTGGATACAATGAGCAGTTCTTC	CSAGTGYNEQFF
TRBV7-9	TRBJ2-5	.	many	TGTGCCAGCAGCCGGGGGGAGACCCAGTACTTC	CASSRGETQYF
TRBV5-5	TRBJ1-1	.	many	TGTGCCAGCAGCCCCGGGCCGAACACTGAAGCTTTCTTT	CASSPGPNTEAFF
TRBV6-1	TRBJ2-3	.	many	TGTGCCAGCAGAGGGACCACAGATACGCAGTATTTT	CASRGTTDTQYF
TRBV6-1	TRBJ2-7	.	many	TGTGCCAGCAGTTCCACGTACGAGCAGTACTTC	CASSSTYEQYF
TRBV11-2	TRBJ2-6	.	many	TGTGCCAGCAGGCCGGATGCGGCTGGGGCCAACGTCCTGACTTTC	CASRPDAAGANVLTF
TRBV6-2/TRBV6-3	TRBJ1-5	TRBD1	medium-sized	TGTGCCAGCAATTCAGACAGGGGTATTAGCAATCAGCCCCAGCATTTT	CASNSDRGISNQPQHF
TRBV20-1	TRBJ1-2	.	medium-sized	TGCAGTGCTAGAGGCCTGGACTTCTATGGCTACACCTTC	CSARGLDFYGYTF
TRBV30	TRBJ2-7	TRBD2	.	TGTGCCTGGAGTGTCGAATGGCGGGAGGGCCTCAACGAGCAGTACTTC	CAWSVEWREGLNEQYF
TRBV25-1	TRBJ1-2	.	medium-sized	TGTGCCAGCAGTGTTCAGGGGACCGACTATGGCTACACCTTC	CASSVQGTDYGYTF
TRBV27	TRBJ1-1	.	once	TGTGCCAGCAAGGGGGAGGTGATGAACACTGAGGCTCTCTTT	CASKGEVMNTEALF
TRBV7-9	TRBJ2-1	.	many	TGTGCCAGCACCTTGGGAAGCGGAGGATACAATGAGCAGTTCTTC	CASTLGSGGYNEQFF